A single T cell receptor beta chain is shown here with its context. This sample is drawn from a study of blood T cell repertoires in COVID-19. Clones were sequenced by immunoSEQ multiplex PCR, and TCRdb holds only the in-frame ones, with some missing. This table holds fewer than 150,000 clones, about four fifths found once. This TCR was recovered from a human donor in a cohort sampled during active COVID-19. The sequenced sample was peripheral blood.

The CDR3 nucleotides are TGTGCCAGCAAGGACGGGGGGCGCGAACACACAGATACGCAGTATTTT. Protein sequence: CASKDGGREHTDTQYF. The chain combines TRBV25-1 with TRBJ2-3; maybe TRBD2 (7 bases). This CDR3 is built from 16 residues. V lost 7 bases to trimming and J lost 2 bases, with 19 bases between them. Germline V lookup: CDR1 MGHDK, CDR2 SYGVNS. The full variable domain, rest sourced from reference TRBV25-1 and TRBJ2-3, is EADIYQTPRYLVIGTGKKITLECSQTMGHDKMYWYQQDPGMELHLIHYSYGVNSTEKGDLSSESTVSRIRTEHFPLTLESARPSHTSQYLCASKDGGREHTDTQYFGPGTRLTVL.